The present TCR beta chain was sequenced within a study of T cell repertoires in MIS-A myocarditis. The method was immunoSEQ multiplex PCR; TCRdb's version includes in-frame clones alone and lacks a portion of them. The table lists roughly 14,000 clones, 70% to 75% of them singletons, with more than 55% in the top ten. The germline CDR1 and CDR2 sequences are MDHEN and SYDVKM. V lost 6 bases and J 0 bases, leaving 3 bases between the germline ends. This CDR3 is built from 13 residues. V gene TRBV28 combines with J gene TRBJ2-6; D is unresolved. The source is a man younger than 30 with fulminant myocarditis from multisystem inflammatory syndrome in adults (MIS-A) after COVID-19. The sample was left ventricle heart tissue obtained at autopsy. As DNA, the CDR3 is TGTGCCAGCAGCGACTCTGGGGCCAACGTCCTGACTTTC. This translates into CASSDSGANVLTF.